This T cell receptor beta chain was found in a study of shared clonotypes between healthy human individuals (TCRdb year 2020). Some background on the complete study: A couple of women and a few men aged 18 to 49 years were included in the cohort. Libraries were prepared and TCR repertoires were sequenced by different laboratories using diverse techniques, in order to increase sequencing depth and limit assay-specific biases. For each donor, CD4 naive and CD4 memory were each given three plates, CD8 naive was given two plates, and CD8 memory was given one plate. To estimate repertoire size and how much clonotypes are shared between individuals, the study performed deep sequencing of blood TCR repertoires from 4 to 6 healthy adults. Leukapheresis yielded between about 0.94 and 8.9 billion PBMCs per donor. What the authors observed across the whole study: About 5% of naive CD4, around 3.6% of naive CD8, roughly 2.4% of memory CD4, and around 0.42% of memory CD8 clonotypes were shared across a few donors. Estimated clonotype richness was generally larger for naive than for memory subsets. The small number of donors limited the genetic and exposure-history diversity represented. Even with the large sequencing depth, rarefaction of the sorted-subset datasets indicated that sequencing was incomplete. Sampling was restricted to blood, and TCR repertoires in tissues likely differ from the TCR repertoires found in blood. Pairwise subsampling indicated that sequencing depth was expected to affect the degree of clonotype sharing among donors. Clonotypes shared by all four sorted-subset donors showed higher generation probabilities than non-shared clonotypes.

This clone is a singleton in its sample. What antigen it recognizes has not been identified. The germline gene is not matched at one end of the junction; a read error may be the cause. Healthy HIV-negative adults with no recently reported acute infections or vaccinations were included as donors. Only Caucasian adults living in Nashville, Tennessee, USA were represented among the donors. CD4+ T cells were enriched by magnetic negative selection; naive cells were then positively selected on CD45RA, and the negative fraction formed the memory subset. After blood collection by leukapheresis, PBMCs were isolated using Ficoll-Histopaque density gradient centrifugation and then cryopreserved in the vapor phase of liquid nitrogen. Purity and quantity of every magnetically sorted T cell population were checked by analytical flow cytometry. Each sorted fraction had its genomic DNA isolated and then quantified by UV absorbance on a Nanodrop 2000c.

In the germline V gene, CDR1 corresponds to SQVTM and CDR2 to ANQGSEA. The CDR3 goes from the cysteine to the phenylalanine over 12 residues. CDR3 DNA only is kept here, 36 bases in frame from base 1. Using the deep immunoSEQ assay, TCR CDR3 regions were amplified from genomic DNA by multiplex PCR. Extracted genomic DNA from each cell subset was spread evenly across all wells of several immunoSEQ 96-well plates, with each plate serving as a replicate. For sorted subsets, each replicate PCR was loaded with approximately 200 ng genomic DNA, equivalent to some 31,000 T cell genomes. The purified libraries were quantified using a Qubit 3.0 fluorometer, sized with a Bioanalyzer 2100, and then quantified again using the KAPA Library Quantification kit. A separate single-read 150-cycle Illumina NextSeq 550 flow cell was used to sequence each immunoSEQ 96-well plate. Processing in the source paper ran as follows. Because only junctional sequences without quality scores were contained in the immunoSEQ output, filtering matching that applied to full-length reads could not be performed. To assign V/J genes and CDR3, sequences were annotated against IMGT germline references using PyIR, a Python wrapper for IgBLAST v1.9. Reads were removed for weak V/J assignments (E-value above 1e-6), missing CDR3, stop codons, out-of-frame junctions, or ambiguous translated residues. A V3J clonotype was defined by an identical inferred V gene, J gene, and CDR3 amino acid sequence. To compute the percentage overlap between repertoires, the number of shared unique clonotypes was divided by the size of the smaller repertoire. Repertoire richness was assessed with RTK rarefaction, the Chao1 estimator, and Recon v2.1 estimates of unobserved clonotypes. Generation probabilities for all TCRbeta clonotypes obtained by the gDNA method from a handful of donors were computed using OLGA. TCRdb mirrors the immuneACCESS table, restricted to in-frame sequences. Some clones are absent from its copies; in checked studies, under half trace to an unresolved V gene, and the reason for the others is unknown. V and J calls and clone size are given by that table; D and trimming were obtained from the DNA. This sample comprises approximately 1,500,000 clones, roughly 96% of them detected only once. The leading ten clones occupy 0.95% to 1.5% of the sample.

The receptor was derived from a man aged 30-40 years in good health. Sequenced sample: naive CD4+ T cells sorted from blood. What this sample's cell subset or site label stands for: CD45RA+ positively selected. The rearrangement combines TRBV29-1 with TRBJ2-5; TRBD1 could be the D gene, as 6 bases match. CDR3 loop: CSAEWGRETQYF. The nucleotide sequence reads TGCAGCGCTGAATGGGGGCGAGAGACCCAGTACTTC.